This T cell receptor beta chain originates from a study of STAT5B mutations in CD4+ large granular lymphocyte leukemia (dated by TCRdb to between 2021 and 2024). Concerning the study at large: Among healthy controls, the CDR3 'QG' motif was associated with a particular HLA allele. The study compared the TCRbeta repertoires of patients with CD4+ T-cell large granular lymphocyte leukemia against those of healthy blood donors. Flow cytometry performed on FACSCanto II or FACSVerse showed that the purified fractions had more than 95% purity among lymphocytes. Here is what the overall study found, with its caveats: Enrichment of TRBV06-family usage was observed among the top patient clones (8/27) relative to healthy controls (2/35). Greater clonality appeared to be present in CD4-sorted patient repertoires than in healthy CD4+ repertoires, and the difference was retained after the putative leukemic clones were removed. The data were not HLA-matched, and the higher clonality in CD4+ T-LGLL than in CD8+ T-LGLL could be due to the relatively small sample size. The main leukemic clonotypes were found to be private to each patient, although about a quarter of the main leukemic clonotypes were detected at low frequency in the non-leukemic repertoires of other patients.

The immunoSEQ assay at survey resolution was used to sequence TCRbeta rearrangements from genomic DNA. On the study's bioinformatics: In the TCR sequencing data, the lowest productive clonotype frequency that could be detected was 2.59 x 10-5. Analyses included only productive TCRbeta rearrangements, meaning complete and in-frame sequences. The clonality of each sample was calculated as Simpson clonality in the immunoSEQ Analyzer version 3.0. Based on frequency, clones were grouped as very rare, small, medium, large (1-20%) or hyperexpanded (>20%). Generation probabilities were estimated with OLGA 1.2.3, V-gene circos plots were made with VDJtools, specificities were looked up in VDJdb, and CDR3 motifs were identified with GLIPH. Not all clones reach the TCRdb copy of this immuneACCESS table, which keeps in-frame sequences only. Checked studies attribute under half of the gap to unresolved V genes and leave the rest unexplained. That table supplies the V and J calls and clone size; D and trimming were determined from the DNA. The sample records 20,000 to 25,000 clones, about four fifths of which are singletons. About 0.41% of the sample is held by the ten biggest clonotypes.

The healthy control group was made up of around 37 blood donors, and the Finnish Red Cross blood service supplied their buffy coats. All TCR-sequenced material derived from peripheral blood: patient blood samples and healthy donor buffy coats. Peripheral blood mononuclear cells were isolated by Ficoll-Hypaque gradient centrifugation. CD4+ cells were magnetically purified from the buffy coats of healthy controls. The Gentra Puregene Cell and Tissue kit was used to extract genomic DNA, and a Qubit 2.0 fluorometer was used to measure the amount of genomic DNA. On this clone: Its antigen is unknown. It has no much larger one-base neighbor in the sample; base qualities were not kept.

The germline V gene gives CDR1 as ENHRY and CDR2 as SYGVKD. There are 16 amino acids in the CDR3, from cysteine to phenylalanine inclusive. The only DNA kept is the CDR3, 48 bases in frame from the first base. V is clipped by 4 bases and J by 0 bases, and the sequence between their germline boundaries is 12 bases long. Rearrangement joined TRBV10-3 to TRBJ2-2, with TRBD1 perhaps the D gene, on 5 matching bases. The clonotype was recovered from a human donor in good health. Source material: CD4+ T cells from blood buffy coats. DNA sequence: TGTGCCATCAGTGTAGGAGACAGTACGAACACCGGGGAGCTGTTTTTT. Its protein is CAISVGDSTNTGELFF.